One and the same sample provided the 16 T cell receptor beta chains below, sequenced in a study of shared clonotypes between healthy human individuals. CD45RO negativity and positive selection for CCR7 defined naive CD8 cells, a population that excluded terminally differentiated effector memory CD45RA+ cells. Libraries were prepared by immunoSEQ multiplex PCR; TCRdb keeps only in-frame clonotypes and omits some of them. The sample consists of under 2,000,000 clones, roughly 95% of them appearing once. Sequencing used naive CD8+ T cells sorted from blood. These receptors originate from a man aged 18 to 30 in good health.

The chain combines TRBV11-2 with TRBJ1-2; D possibly corresponds to TRBD1 (6 bases). V lost 4 bases and J 7 bases, leaving 16 bases between the germline ends. The germline CDR1 and CDR2 sequences are SGHAT and FQNNGV. The CDR3 spans 14 residues. CDR3 in amino acids: CASSYMGGAAGYTF. Written as DNA, the CDR3 is TGTGCCAGCAGCTATATGGGGGGGGCGGCTGGCTACACCTTC.

This clone was observed once. The V call is TRBV28, the J call TRBJ2-7, with D uncertain. CDR3 length: 13 amino acids. V dropped 6 bases and J dropped 2 bases, with 11 bases sitting between them. Germline values: CDR1 MDHEN, CDR2 SYDVKM. The CDR3 region is CASRLAATYEQYF. As DNA, the CDR3 is TGTGCCAGCAGGTTGGCCGCTACCTACGAGCAGTACTTC.

This clone was detected once. The gene calls are TRBV5-6 and TRBJ2-5; 10 positions match TRBD1. V trimming: 3 bases; J trimming: 1 base; junction bases outside the gene matches: 9. The CDR3 has 17 amino acids. Germline assignment: CDR1 SGHDT and CDR2 YYEEEE. CDR3 region: CASSSGQGRPSQETQYF. The CDR3 bases are TGTGCCAGCAGCTCGGGACAGGGGCGCCCCTCCCAAGAGACCCAGTACTTC.

The CDR3 protein is CASSFSSGTSGINSYEQYF. The CDR3 coding sequence is TGTGCCAGCAGCTTTTCGTCCGGGACTAGCGGGATCAACTCCTACGAGCAGTACTTC. The J gene is TRBJ2-7, the V gene TRBV7-9; 13 bases align to TRBD2. Germline V CDR1 and CDR2: SEHNR, FQNEAQ (reference sequence). This CDR3 is 19 amino acids long. J was trimmed by 0 bases and V by 3 bases; bases with no gene match: 11.

The chain combines TRBV27 with TRBJ1-2, with D perhaps matching TRBD1 (6 bases). This CDR3 comprises 14 residues. Trimming pared 4 bases from V and 4 bases from J, leaving 13 bases between. The germline CDR1 and CDR2 sequences are MNHEY and SMNVEV (reference sequence). Here the CDR3 DNA reads TGTGCCAGCAGTTCCACAGGGTTCCTCTATGGCTACACCTTC. It translates to CASSSTGFLYGYTF.

CDR3 amino acids: CASSLGQPMGYTF. The CDR3 nucleotides read TGTGCCAGCAGCCTGGGACAGCCCATGGGCTACACCTTC. The gene calls are TRBV14 and TRBJ1-2; TRBD1 agrees at 7 bases. The CDR3 has 13 residues. CDR1 and CDR2 (germline): SGHDN, FVKESK. V gave up 4 bases and J gave up 8 bases; unmatched junction bases: 7.

The rearrangement joins TRBV13 to TRBJ1-2; D is possibly TRBD1 (5 bases). The V gene's germline CDR1 is PRHDT and CDR2 FYEKMQ (reference sequence). The V gene lost 1 base and the J gene lost 6 bases, with 12 bases spanning the gap. The CDR3 has 14 amino acids. The CDR3 is CASSLEGEVDGYTF. The CDR3 DNA is TGTGCCAGCAGCTTAGAAGGGGAGGTTGATGGCTACACCTTC.

V and J are TRBV15 and TRBJ2-7; D may correspond to TRBD1 or TRBD2 (5 bases each). The CDR3 loop spans 15 amino acids. Trimming pared 0 bases from V and 5 bases from J, leaving 14 bases between. The germline gives CDR1 LNHNV, CDR2 YYDKDF (reference sequence). The CDR3 DNA reads as TGTGCCACCAGCAGAGATTGGGGGAGCCTGGACGAGCAGTACTTC. It translates to CATSRDWGSLDEQYF.

The chain employs TRBV10-3 and TRBJ2-1; tentative D call: TRBD2 (6 bases). Trimming took 10 bases from V and 6 from J, leaving 13 bases between them. This CDR3 contains 12 residues. Germline lookup yields CDR1 ENHRY and CDR2 SYGVKD. The CDR3, as DNA: TGTGCCAGCCGGGACTCATTCAATGAGCAGTTCTTC. Encoded protein: CASRDSFNEQFF.

The chain carries TRBV13 and TRBJ1-1; 9 nucleotides line up with TRBD1. Germline V CDR1 and CDR2: PRHDT, FYEKMQ (reference sequence). With 5 bases clipped from V and 0 bases from J, the junction kept 7 bases outside the gene matches. The CDR3 is 16 amino acids. The CDR3 loop reads CASSQGTGPMNTEAFF. In DNA form, the CDR3 reads TGTGCCAGCAGCCAAGGGACAGGGCCCATGAACACTGAAGCTTTCTTT.

The rearrangement joins TRBV7-6 to TRBJ1-1; possibly TRBD1 for D (5 bases). V lost 3 bases and J lost 1, with 18 bases in between. Germline-derived CDR1 and CDR2 are SGHVS and FNYEAQ. This CDR3 is 17 amino acids long. CDR3 amino acids: CASSFLDAGVGNTEAFF. DNA of the CDR3: TGTGCCAGCAGCTTCCTCGACGCGGGGGTAGGGAACACTGAAGCTTTCTTT. The variable domain in full, with the rest retrieved from reference TRBV7-6 and TRBJ1-1, is GAGVSQSPRYKVTKRGQDVALRCDPISGHVSLYWYRQALGQGPEFLTYFNYEAQQDKSGLPNDRFSAERPEGSISTLTIQRTEQRDSAMYRCASSFLDAGVGNTEAFFGQGTRLTVV.

This chain joins TRBV27 and TRBJ2-7; D not certain. V lost 3 bases, J lost 4 bases, and 13 bases lay in between. Germline assignment: CDR1 MNHEY and CDR2 SMNVEV (reference sequence). The CDR3 totals 14 residues. The CDR3 loop reads CASSLVSPPYEQYF. CDR3 DNA sequence: TGTGCCAGCAGTTTGGTATCACCGCCTTACGAGCAGTACTTC.

This clone was recorded once. The CDR3 nucleotides are TGTGCCAGCAGTGAAGAGGGACCCAGCTCCTACGAGCAGTACTTC. This sequence encodes CASSEEGPSSYEQYF. This chain joins TRBV2 and TRBJ2-7, with D perhaps assigned TRBD1 or TRBD2 (5 bases each). The CDR3 has 15 residues. Germline CDR1 SNHLY, CDR2 FYNNEI. V was shortened by 1 base and J by 0 bases, with 10 bases between the two germline ends.

This clone was observed a single time. This rearrangement joins TRBV4-1 to TRBJ1-1, with D possibly being TRBD1 (5 bases). The V end lost 4 bases, the J end lost 4 bases, and 13 bases lay between the germline ends. Germline V gene sequence: CDR1 MGHRA, CDR2 YSYEKL. This CDR3 comprises 14 residues. The CDR3 nucleotides are TGCGCCAGCAGCCGGGTATCTCAGGGCACTGAAGCTTTCTTT. Its translation: CASSRVSQGTEAFF.

The chain carries TRBV27 and TRBJ1-4; D remains unclear. The CDR3 contains 14 residues. The V gene's germline CDR1 is MNHEY and CDR2 SMNVEV (reference sequence). The germline V and J ends were trimmed by 6 bases and 3 bases, with 11 bases remaining between them. CDR3 loop: CASSQRGSNEKLFF. DNA of the CDR3: TGTGCCAGCAGCCAACGCGGCTCTAATGAAAAACTGTTTTTT.

The J gene is TRBJ2-7, the V gene TRBV2; the D is unclear. The V and J ends lost 2 bases and 2 bases respectively, with 10 bases between them. Germline CDR1 is SNHLY and CDR2 is FYNNEI. This CDR3 has 14 residues. The CDR3 bases are TGTGCCAGCAGTGAAATAGGTACCGCCTACGAGCAGTACTTC. Its protein product is CASSEIGTAYEQYF.